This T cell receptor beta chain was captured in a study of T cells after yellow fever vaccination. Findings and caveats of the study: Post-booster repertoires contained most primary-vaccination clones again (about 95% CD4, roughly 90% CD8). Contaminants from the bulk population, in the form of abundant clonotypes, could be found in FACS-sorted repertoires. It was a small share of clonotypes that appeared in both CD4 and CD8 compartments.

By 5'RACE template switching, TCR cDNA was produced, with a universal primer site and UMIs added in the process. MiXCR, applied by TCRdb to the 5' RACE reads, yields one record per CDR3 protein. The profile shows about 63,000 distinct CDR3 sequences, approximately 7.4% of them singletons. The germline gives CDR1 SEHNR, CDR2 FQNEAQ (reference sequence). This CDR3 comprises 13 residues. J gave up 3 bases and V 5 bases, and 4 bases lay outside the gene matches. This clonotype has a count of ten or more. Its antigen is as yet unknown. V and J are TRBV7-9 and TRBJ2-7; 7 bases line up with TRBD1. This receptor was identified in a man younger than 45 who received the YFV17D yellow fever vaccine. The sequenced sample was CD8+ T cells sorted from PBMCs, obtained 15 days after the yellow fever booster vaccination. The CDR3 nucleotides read TGTGCCAGCAGCCAAGACAGGGTCTACGAGCAGTACTTC. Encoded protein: CASSQDRVYEQYF.